The entry that follows covers one TCR beta chain sequence. This clonotype was observed at least ten times. Its antigen is unknown. The input lacks base qualities; no much larger clone sits a single base away. This entry comes from a study of T cells in Graves' hyperthyroidism and ophthalmopathy (dated by TCRdb to the late 2010s). Study-wide context: To identify distinguishing TCR V-J signatures, a discovery cohort of about 100 patients was used, comprising 43 with Graves' ophthalmopathy and under 60 with stable Graves' hyperthyroidism. In addition, the study compared T-cell repertoires in thyroid tissue and in blood from five or six Graves' hyperthyroidism patients. The 75 to 100 discovery patients were randomly split 7:3 into training and test sets. The paper reports TCR Vbeta CDR3 sequencing of some 140 peripheral blood samples: around 45 ophthalmopathy, 70 to 85 hyperthyroidism and around 17 progressor patients. After sampling, hyperthyroidism patients received methimazole starting at 30 mg daily, and ophthalmopathy patients received high-dose intravenous methylprednisolone. An independent validation cohort of fewer than 20 hyperthyroidism patients and 17 patients who later progressed to ophthalmopathy tested prospective prediction of ophthalmopathy. The full study reports these points: Most expanded thyroid clonotypes (frequency above 0.001) were also detected in blood, a finding suggesting that blood repertoires may reflect thyroid immune responses. Sample size was not statistically predetermined, and blinding of investigators to group allocation was not performed. A model built on a 13 V-J signature distinguished ophthalmopathy from stable hyperthyroidism, reaching about 88% sensitivity and about 81% specificity in cross-validation and 80%/75% in testing. During validation, the model predicted progression to ophthalmopathy a median of approximately six months ahead of onset, with almost 71% sensitivity and less than 85% specificity.

The TCR beta CDR3 regions were amplified from RNA transcripts. For the first round of RT-PCR on the TCR CDR3, the HTBI primer set was used together with the Qiagen OneStep RT-PCR kit. Libraries were constructed in a second round of multiplex PCR, after which size selection and purification were performed. Libraries were sequenced paired-end with 100 bp reads on an Illumina HiSeq2000. The study's own analysis went as follows. Raw data were processed with SOAPnuke, discarding reads with adapters, uncalled bases, mean Phred below 15, or no exact constant-primer or identifier match. High-quality paired reads were merged with COPE v1.2.5, and unique nucleotide sequences were defined as clonotypes. Clonotypes were aligned to IMGT TRBV, TRBD and TRBJ reference segments using MiTCR v1.1. Analysis was restricted to V-J combinations with a frequency above 0.0001, which covered about 99% of repertoires. A TCS score was defined as the ratio of F50 (clonal expansion) to E x V (chaos), with BLOSUM62-based TCRdist applied between CDR3 peptides within each V-J. Welch's t-statistics and random forest reduced 450 to 600 V-J features to 13, which were used in a naive Bayes classifier (R e1071). The Morisita-Horn index was used to measure how similar the thyroid and blood repertoires were. TCRdb took the public reads, trimmed them with fastp at Q25, ran MiXCR for clone calling and kept in-frame beta chains. Each entry is one CDR3 protein sequence, shown with its most common DNA and genes. The V and J calls come from TCRdb's annotation, not from the publication. The sample table contains 650,000 to 800,000 distinct CDR3 sequences; only one count was recorded for nearly 45% of them. The top ten clonotypes cover about 7% of the sample.

Any patient with an uncontrolled infection, another autoimmune disease, pregnancy or lactation was excluded. Diagnoses relied on clinical symptoms, serum thyroxine and TRAb, thyroid ultrasound and orbital computed tomography. Total RNA was extracted using Trizol reagent, and RNA quality was assessed on an Agilent 2100 Bioanalyzer. CDR1 and CDR2 were assigned from the germline V gene as KGHDR and SFDVKD. The CDR3 measures 17 amino acids from cysteine to phenylalanine. Only CDR3 DNA is held: 51 bases, read in frame from base 1. V is cut back by 3 bases and J by 0 bases, with 9 bases in the junction unmatched.

The TCR sequence derives from an adult man with Graves' disease, either hyperthyroidism or ophthalmopathy (not recorded which). Here the chain combines TRBV24-1 and TRBJ1-1, and TRBD1 matches 7 of the central bases. The sequenced sample was peripheral blood or thyroid tissue (not recorded which). The CDR3 protein sequence reads: CATSDGTVLLMNTEAFF. The DNA sequence follows: TGTGCCACCAGTGATGGGACAGTCCTTCTCATGAACACTGAAGCTTTCTTT.